What follows are 13 T cell receptor beta chains derived from one specimen sequenced in a study of blood T cell repertoires in COVID-19. Repertoires were generated with immunoSEQ multiplex PCR, while TCRdb's copy carries only in-frame clones and drops some. The sample includes some 350,000 clones, roughly nine tenths of them seen just once. Sequenced: PBMCs or T cells enriched from blood (not recorded which). All receptors come from a woman aged 25 to 39 who had recovered from COVID-19.

The gene calls are TRBV19 and TRBJ1-2; D is perhaps TRBD1 (5 bases). CDR3 length: 14 amino acids. V shed 4 bases and J shed 8 bases, with 17 bases lying between them. The germline V gene encodes CDR1 LNHDA and CDR2 SQIVND (reference sequence). The CDR3 coding sequence is TGTGCCAGTAGTAGGGAGGGGTTGGTGGACGGCTACACCTTC. This gives the protein CASSREGLVDGYTF.

V gene TRBV28 combines with J gene TRBJ2-5; the D gene is possibly TRBD2 (7 bases). The germline gives CDR1 MDHEN, CDR2 SYDVKM. The CDR3 extends over 15 amino acids. The V end lost 1 base, the J end lost 5 bases, and 14 bases lay between the germline ends. The chain's CDR3 is CASSLLQGGAETQYF. The CDR3 nucleotides are TGTGCCAGCAGTTTATTACAGGGAGGGGCGGAGACCCAGTACTTC.

J is TRBJ1-2 and V is TRBV28; D call uncertain. Trimming left V 3 bases short and J 3 bases short, with 8 bases between. Germline CDR1 and CDR2: MDHEN and SYDVKM. The CDR3 has 13 amino acids. This CDR3 reads CASSFRLDYGYTF. CDR3 DNA: TGTGCCAGCAGTTTCAGGCTGGACTATGGCTACACCTTC.

The chain is built from TRBV3-1 (or the pseudogene TRBV3-2) and TRBJ1-1; possible D gene TRBD1, 6 bases. This CDR3 has 15 amino acids. Per the germline V gene, CDR1 is LGHDT and CDR2 is YNNKEL (reference sequence). Trimming left V 2 bases short and J 3 bases short, with 13 bases between. The CDR3 bases are TGTGCCAGCAGCCAATTACAGGGAAGGGACACTGAAGCTTTCTTT. It codes for CASSQLQGRDTEAFF.

This clone has a handful of counts. Other DNA sequences in this sample translate to the same CDR3. The chain is built from TRBV28 and TRBJ1-2; D not certain. CDR3 size: 13 residues. Germline V gene data show CDR1 as MDHEN and CDR2 as SYDVKM. Trimming removed 6 bases from V and 2 bases from J, with 10 bases in between. The CDR3 coding sequence is TGTGCCAGCAGCCCCCAGGAAAACTATGGCTACACCTTC. Protein product: CASSPQENYGYTF.

V gene TRBV9 combines with J gene TRBJ2-1, with a weak D call TRBD2 (7 bases). Per the germline V gene, CDR1 is SGDLS and CDR2 is YYNGEE. Deletions cut 3 bases from V and 1 base from J, with 17 bases between. The length of the CDR3 is 17 residues. The CDR3 DNA follows: TGTGCCAGCAGCGCCCGACGGGCGGGGGCATCCTACAATGAGCAGTTCTTC. It codes for CASSARRAGASYNEQFF.

V and J are TRBV7-2 and TRBJ2-1, with TRBD2 identical over 13 bases. There are 14 residues in the CDR3. Germline V gives CDR1 SGHTA, CDR2 FQGNSA. Germline trimming cut 2 bases from V and 12 bases from J; bases unmatched to any gene: 4. The CDR3 nucleotides read TGTGCCAGCAGCTTAAGGACTAGCGGGGGATGGCAGTTCTTC. This codes for CASSLRTSGGWQFF.

The chain employs TRBV5-6 and TRBJ2-7; TRBD2 agrees at 13 bases. CDR1 is SGHDT, CDR2 YYEEEE, per germline. The CDR3 consists of 15 residues. Unmatched junction bases numbered 5, after V lost 4 bases and J lost 4 bases. Here the CDR3 reads CASSLGLAGAYEQYF. In DNA, the CDR3 is TGTGCCAGCAGCCTTGGACTAGCGGGAGCTTACGAGCAGTACTTC.

The V and J genes are TRBV27 and TRBJ2-7; 7 bases match TRBD1. Germline V gene sequence: CDR1 MNHEY, CDR2 SMNVEV (reference sequence). The CDR3 has 16 amino acids. J was trimmed by 4 bases and V by 5 bases; bases with no gene match: 14. The CDR3 is CASSPHRGPARYEQYF. The CDR3 DNA is TGTGCCAGCAGTCCCCACAGGGGCCCAGCACGGTACGAGCAGTACTTC.

The sample holds a few counts of this clone. The chain joins TRBV3-1 (or the pseudogene TRBV3-2) to TRBJ2-1; D ambiguous. The CDR3 has 11 residues. The germline gives CDR1 LGHDT, CDR2 YNNKEL (reference sequence). V was clipped by 1 base and J by 8 bases, with 3 bases between them. In nucleotides, the CDR3 is TGTGCCAGCAGCCAAGCTTATGAGCAGTTCTTC. As protein: CASSQAYEQFF.

Comment on this clone: Other nucleotide sequences from this sample produce the same CDR3. This CDR3 is CASSLSGGDYNEQFF. CDR3 coding DNA: TGCGCCAGCAGCTTAAGCGGGGGGGATTACAATGAGCAGTTCTTC. This rearrangement joins TRBV5-1 to TRBJ2-1; TRBD2 matches at 10 bases. Germline CDR1 reads SGHRS; CDR2 reads YFSETQ. The V and J ends lost 2 bases and 4 bases, in that order; junction bases with no gene match: 3. The CDR3 has 15 residues.

This chain uses TRBV27 with TRBJ1-5; 7 positions match TRBD1. From germline, CDR1 is MNHEY and CDR2 SMNVEV (reference sequence). The CDR3 spans 13 residues. The V gene end was trimmed by 2 bases and the J gene end by 7 bases; junction bases not matched to a gene: 2. The CDR3 sequence: CASSLAGGQPQHF. The CDR3 DNA sequence: TGTGCCAGCAGTTTAGCAGGGGGGCAGCCCCAGCATTTT.

J is TRBJ2-2 and V is TRBV6-1; 9 bases map to TRBD2. CDR3 length: 15 residues. The germline gives CDR1 MNHNS, CDR2 SASEGT. The V segment lost 7 bases and the J segment 5 bases; nucleotides outside the gene matches: 8. CDR3 residues: CASKARLAATGELFF. The CDR3 DNA follows: TGTGCCAGCAAAGCGAGACTAGCGGCTACCGGGGAGCTGTTTTTT.